A single sample gave rise to the 18 T cell receptor beta chains below, sequenced in a study of OX40 agonist ivuxolimab in advanced cancers. Library generation was performed with the immunoSEQ multiplex PCR assay. This immuneACCESS table, as held by TCRdb, lists in-frame sequences with V and J called but not all clones. Of the missing ones, under half trace to an unresolved V gene in checked studies; the others have no known cause. The sample profile shows over 65,000 clones; 88% of them were found once. The ten largest account for 0.27% of the sample. The sequences come from CD4+ or CD8+ T cells sorted from blood, collected in a trial of the OX40 agonist ivuxolimab. These receptors originate from an adult with an advanced solid tumor such as melanoma, head and neck, liver or kidney cancer.

This chain links TRBV6-5 with TRBJ2-7; tentatively, D is TRBD1 (6 bases). The CDR3 sequence is 15 residues long. The V gene's germline CDR1 is MNHEY and CDR2 SVGAGI. V lost 5 bases, J lost 1 base, and 15 bases lay in between. The CDR3: CASSQGTPPSYEQYF. The CDR3 DNA sequence: TGTGCCAGCAGTCAGGGGACCCCGCCGTCCTACGAGCAGTACTTC.

J is TRBJ2-7 and V is TRBV5-4; D gene ambiguous. From germline, CDR1 is SGHNT and CDR2 YYREEE (reference sequence). This CDR3 contains 15 residues. Trimming removed 7 bases from V and 3 bases from J, with 20 bases in between. CDR3: CASGREVGGDYEQYF. For the CDR3, the DNA is TGTGCCAGCGGACGCGAGGTGGGCGGAGACTACGAGCAGTACTTC.

J is TRBJ2-7 and V is TRBV5-1; TRBD2 matches 10 bases. This CDR3 spans 15 amino acids. Per germline, CDR1 SGHRS and CDR2 YFSETQ. V lost 0 bases to trimming and J lost 3 bases; unmatched junction nucleotides: 3. The CDR3 loop reads CASSLGASGSYEQYF. Written as DNA, the CDR3 is TGCGCCAGCAGCTTGGGGGCTAGCGGGAGCTACGAGCAGTACTTC.

The V call is TRBV11-3, the J call TRBJ1-3; maybe TRBD1 (6 bases). Looked up from germline, CDR1 is SGHNT and CDR2 is YENEEA. The ends were cut back, 1 base at V and 0 bases at J, with 13 bases in the middle. CDR3 size: 17 residues. The CDR3 sequence: CASSLADRINSGNTIYF. The DNA of the CDR3 is TGTGCCAGCAGCTTAGCCGACAGGATTAACTCTGGAAACACCATATATTTT.

As DNA, the CDR3 is TGTGCCAGCAGTGTCGGAATGGGGGATCAACTTCAGACCCAGTACTTC. The encoded protein is CASSVGMGDQLQTQYF. The chain is built from TRBV25-1 and TRBJ2-5; the D gene could be TRBD1 or TRBD2 (5 bases each). With 4 bases removed from V and 6 bases from J, the gap between germline ends came to 21 bases. Germline V gene data show CDR1 as MGHDK and CDR2 as SYGVNS. The CDR3 length is 16 residues. Based on the CDR3 plus reference TRBV25-1 and TRBJ2-5, the full variable domain is EADIYQTPRYLVIGTGKKITLECSQTMGHDKMYWYQQDPGMELHLIHYSYGVNSTEKGDLSSESTVSRIRTEHFPLTLESARPSHTSQYLCASSVGMGDQLQTQYFGPGTRLLVL.

The chain has TRBV28 and TRBJ2-5; 8 bases map to TRBD2. The CDR3 extends over 18 amino acids. The germline V gene encodes CDR1 MDHEN and CDR2 SYDVKM. Losses at the gene ends were 3 bases for V and 6 bases for J; bases not matched to a gene: 18. This chain's CDR3 is CASSFIGRARRRGQTQYF. The CDR3 DNA is TGTGCCAGCAGTTTCATCGGGAGGGCAAGACGAAGGGGACAGACCCAGTACTTC.

J is TRBJ1-2 and V is TRBV2; the D is unclear. CDR1 SNHLY and CDR2 FYNNEI come from the germline V gene. Trimming pared 8 bases from V and 4 bases from J, leaving 14 bases between. The CDR3 covers 13 residues. DNA for the CDR3: TGTGCCAGCCTCAGATCGGAGGGCTATGGCTACACCTTC. Its translation is CASLRSEGYGYTF.

The chain employs TRBV5-1 and TRBJ2-2; no clear D gene. The V gene's germline CDR1 is SGHRS and CDR2 YFSETQ. The length of the CDR3 is 16 residues. V lost 0 bases and J lost 6, with 15 bases in between. CDR3 nucleotides: TGCGCCAGCAGCTTGGGCGGCCTCCGAGTGGCCGGGGAGCTGTTTTTT. Protein product: CASSLGGLRVAGELFF.

The gene calls are TRBV5-1 and TRBJ1-6; TRBD1 agrees at 7 bases. Germline V gene sequence: CDR1 SGHRS, CDR2 YFSETQ. CDR3 length: 15 amino acids. Losses at the gene ends were 4 bases for V and 10 bases for J; bases not matched to a gene: 11. The DNA for the CDR3 is TGCGCCAGCAGCCTGAGACAGGGCGGAGGCTCACCCCTCCACTTT. Translated, it gives CASSLRQGGGSPLHF.

The rearrangement uses TRBV6-6 and TRBJ1-1; the match to TRBD1 covers 8 bases. Trimming removed 6 bases from V and 2 bases from J; junction bases left unmatched: 8. This CDR3 is built from 15 residues. From germline, CDR1 is MNHNY and CDR2 SVGAGI (reference sequence). The CDR3 loop is CASSRLGQGNTEAFF. The CDR3 coding sequence is TGTGCCAGCAGCCGGCTAGGACAGGGCAACACTGAAGCTTTCTTT.

This clone was seen only once. The rearrangement joins TRBV7-9 to TRBJ2-1; possibly TRBD2 for D (5 bases). The CDR3 covers 16 residues. V lost 5 bases and J 3 bases, leaving 17 bases between the germline ends. From germline, CDR1 is SEHNR and CDR2 FQNEAQ (reference sequence). The CDR3 spells CASSLGAAEFYNEQFF. The CDR3 nucleotides are TGTGCCAGCAGCCTAGGAGCGGCGGAGTTCTACAATGAGCAGTTCTTC. The entire variable domain, with the rest obtained from reference TRBV7-9 and TRBJ2-1, is as follows: DTGVSQNPRHKITKRGQNVTFRCDPISEHNRLYWYRQTLGQGPEFLTYFQNEAQLEKSRLLSDRFSAERPKGSFSTLEIQRTEQGDSAMYLCASSLGAAEFYNEQFFGPGTRLTVL.

The rearrangement uses TRBV6-4 and TRBJ2-6; D is possibly TRBD2 (5 bases). This CDR3 is 14 amino acids long. V lost 5 bases to trimming and J lost 0 bases, with 5 bases between them. Germline-derived CDR1 and CDR2 are MRHNA and SNTAGT. The CDR3: CASSRGSGANVLTF. The CDR3 nucleotides read TGTGCCAGCAGTCGGGGCTCTGGGGCCAACGTCCTGACTTTC.

The V gene is TRBV28, the J gene TRBJ2-3; D is uncertain. This CDR3 is built from 11 residues. Looked up from germline, CDR1 is MDHEN and CDR2 is SYDVKM. Trimming left V 7 bases short and J 8 bases short, with 10 bases between. The CDR3 DNA reads TGTGCCAGCAATCAACGAGGTACGCAGTATTTT. Translated, it gives CASNQRGTQYF.

The gene calls are TRBV18 and TRBJ1-2, with D unclear. The CDR3 is made up of 15 amino acids. Germline CDR1 KGHSH, CDR2 LQKENI. The ends were cut back, 3 bases at V and 4 bases at J, with 15 bases in the middle. Written as DNA, the CDR3 is TGTGCCAGCTCACCTCCTGGGCTAGGAACCTATGGCTACACCTTC. It codes for CASSPPGLGTYGYTF.

The chain recombines TRBV9 with TRBJ2-5; 9 bases are shared with TRBD2. The CDR3 runs 14 residues. V shed 5 bases, J shed 4 bases, and the junction held 6 bases outside the gene matches. From germline, CDR1 is SGDLS and CDR2 YYNGEE. CDR3 loop: CASSFSGSPETQYF. CDR3 bases: TGTGCCAGCAGTTTTAGCGGGAGCCCAGAGACCCAGTACTTC.

The chain carries TRBV6-1 and TRBJ2-1; TRBD2 aligns across 8 bases. After removal of 5 bases from V and 4 bases from J, the junction contained 7 bases not matched to a gene. Germline V lookup: CDR1 MNHNS, CDR2 SASEGT. This CDR3 has 15 amino acids. Written as DNA, the CDR3 is TGTGCCAGCAGTAAAAGCGGGAGAGCTTACAATGAGCAGTTCTTC. Encoded protein: CASSKSGRAYNEQFF.

The V call is TRBV28, the J call TRBJ1-1; D gene ambiguous. CDR1 and CDR2 from the germline V gene are MDHEN and SYDVKM. This CDR3 comprises 15 residues. Trimming took off 4 bases at V and 1 base at J, with 13 bases between the two ends. CDR3 amino acids: CASSWFFAQNTEAFF. For the CDR3, the DNA is TGTGCCAGCAGTTGGTTTTTCGCCCAGAACACTGAAGCTTTCTTT.

The chain joins TRBV7-2 to TRBJ2-5, with 8 bases that match TRBD2. Germline lookup yields CDR1 SGHTA and CDR2 FQGNSA. The junction had 3 bases not matched to a gene; V was cut back by 3 bases and J by 3 bases. This CDR3 has 14 residues. The CDR3 protein is CASSFQLAEETQYF. In DNA form, the CDR3 reads TGTGCCAGCAGCTTCCAACTAGCGGAAGAGACCCAGTACTTC.